Listed here are 32 T cell receptor beta chains from one sample, sequenced in a study of OX40 agonist ivuxolimab in advanced cancers. Measured with immunoSEQ multiplex PCR; TCRdb has only the in-frame clones, and not every one. The sample lists 80,000 or so clones; roughly 87% were seen once. The source material was CD4+ or CD8+ T cells sorted from blood, sampled in a trial of the OX40 agonist ivuxolimab. The source of these receptors is an adult with an advanced solid tumor such as melanoma, head and neck, liver or kidney cancer.

This chain uses TRBV18 with TRBJ2-7, with 10 bases lining up with TRBD2. Per germline, CDR1 KGHSH and CDR2 LQKENI. This CDR3 contains 14 residues. After removal of 0 bases from V and 7 bases from J, the junction contained 3 bases not matched to a gene. CDR3 nucleotide sequence: TGTGCCAGCTCACCACCGGAACTAGCGGGGGAGCAGTACTTC. Translation: CASSPPELAGEQYF.

V and J are TRBV5-1 and TRBJ2-5; a weak D match, TRBD2 (6 bases). Trimming removed 3 bases at V and 5 bases at J, with 17 bases between. Per germline, CDR1 SGHRS and CDR2 YFSETQ. CDR3 length: 15 residues. The CDR3 DNA sequence: TGCGCCAGCAGCTCCGGGACTCCCCCAGCGGAGACCCAGTACTTC. This gives the protein CASSSGTPPAETQYF.

V is TRBV28 and J is TRBJ1-6, with 11 bases identical to TRBD1. Per germline, CDR1 MDHEN and CDR2 SYDVKM. CDR3 length: 14 amino acids. V was pared by 6 bases and J by 10 bases, with 5 bases of the junction left unmatched. CDR3 bases: TGTGCCAGCAGCTCCGGGACAGGGGGATCACCCCTCCACTTT. Residues: CASSSGTGGSPLHF.

Details on this clone: At one boundary the junction diverges from the germline segment, which might be a read error. The chain joins TRBV28 to TRBJ1-4; 8 positions agree with TRBD1. The CDR3 spans 16 residues. The germline gives CDR1 MDHEN, CDR2 SYDVKM. The CDR3 reads CASSLSDRDIGEKLFF. As DNA, the CDR3 is TGTGCCAGCAGCTTATCGGACAGGGACATAGGTGAAAAACTGTTTTTT.

The V gene is TRBV5-5, the J gene TRBJ2-5; unclear D gene. Germline V gene data show CDR1 as SGHKS and CDR2 as YYEKEE (reference sequence). The CDR3 is 11 amino acids. V gave up 3 bases and J gave up 2 bases, with 2 bases separating them. The CDR3 nucleotides are TGTGCCAGCAGCTGGCAAGAGACCCAGTACTTC. As protein: CASSWQETQYF.

V is TRBV6-7 and J is TRBJ2-5; 7 bases line up with TRBD1. TRBV6-7 is an ORF, and what it does is uncertain. The trim removed 0 bases at V and 5 bases at J, leaving 9 bases unmatched. This CDR3 comprises 16 residues. CDR3 loop: CASSYSRAFRGETQYF. The CDR3, as DNA: TGTGCCAGCAGTTACTCCCGCGCCTTCAGGGGGGAGACCCAGTACTTC.

Concerning this clone itself: The junction departs from the called germline gene at one end, perhaps through a read error. V usage is TRBV28 and J usage is TRBJ2-7; 7 bases line up with TRBD2. This CDR3 has 13 residues. Germline CDR1 is MDHEN and CDR2 is SYDVKM. CDR3 amino acids: CASSSPSGGSSPF. The CDR3 bases are TGTGCCAGCAGTTCCCCCTCGGGCGGGAGTTCTCCTTTC.

This clone was found once. This chain connects TRBV6-6 to TRBJ2-1; no clear D gene. The V and J ends lost 5 bases and 10 bases respectively, with 12 bases between them. The CDR3 runs to 12 residues. From germline, CDR1 is MNHNY and CDR2 SVGAGI (reference sequence). CDR3 in DNA: TGTGCCAGCAGTGGAGTATCGTTGGAGCAGTTCTTC. Translated: CASSGVSLEQFF.

This rearrangement joins TRBV28 to TRBJ1-1, with no clear D. Germline V lookup: CDR1 MDHEN, CDR2 SYDVKM. The CDR3 has 15 residues. V gave up 7 bases and J gave up 1 base, with 16 bases separating them. CDR3: CASTANDGRNTEAFF. In DNA, the CDR3 is TGTGCCAGCACCGCCAACGATGGCAGGAACACTGAAGCTTTCTTT.

This chain links TRBV6-5 with TRBJ2-2, with D unclear. The CDR3 extends over 16 amino acids. V lost 3 bases to trimming and J lost 3 bases, with 14 bases between them. CDR1 is MNHEY, CDR2 SVGAGI, per germline. The DNA for the CDR3 is TGTGCCAGCAGTTATTCGACCCGGGCCTACACCGGGGAGCTGTTTTTT. Protein sequence: CASSYSTRAYTGELFF.

This rearrangement joins TRBV11-3 to TRBJ1-4, with TRBD1 matching over 7 bases. J was trimmed by 7 bases and V by 5 bases; bases with no gene match: 10. Germline V CDR1 and CDR2: SGHNT, YENEEA. CDR3 length: 15 amino acids. CDR3 nucleotide sequence: TGTGCCAGCAGCGCCAGACAGGGTTGGAGTGAAAAACTGTTTTTT. Translated, it gives CASSARQGWSEKLFF.

V gene TRBV18 combines with J gene TRBJ1-6; TRBD1 might be the D (5 bases). CDR3 length: 15 amino acids. Trimming removed 3 bases at V and 5 bases at J, with 11 bases between. The germline V gene has CDR1 KGHSH and CDR2 LQKENI. The CDR3 coding sequence is TGTGCCAGCTCACCGGCGGGGGGTAATAATTCACCCCTCCACTTT. Translating gives CASSPAGGNNSPLHF.

CDR3: CASNRDREDSPLHF. The CDR3 DNA sequence: TGTGCCAGCAACCGGGACAGGGAGGATTCACCCCTCCACTTT. V and J are TRBV7-9 and TRBJ1-6; 9 bases match TRBD1. The germline CDR1 and CDR2 sequences are SEHNR and FQNEAQ (reference sequence). V gave up 7 bases and J gave up 8 bases; unmatched junction bases: 6. The CDR3 runs to 14 residues.

This rearrangement joins TRBV28 to TRBJ2-7, with 14 bases lining up with TRBD2. The CDR3 is 17 residues long. Germline CDR1 is MDHEN and CDR2 is SYDVKM. The V segment lost 6 bases and the J segment 0 bases; nucleotides outside the gene matches: 7. CDR3 in DNA: TGTGCCAGCAGCTTAGGGGGACTAGCGGGAGACTCCTACGAGCAGTACTTC. Translating it yields CASSLGGLAGDSYEQYF.

V is TRBV20-1 and J is TRBJ2-1; the match to TRBD2 covers 7 bases. Trimming removed 6 bases from V and 11 bases from J; junction bases left unmatched: 7. The CDR3 sequence is 11 residues long. Germline CDR1 DFQATT, CDR2 SNEGSKA (reference sequence). The CDR3 DNA sequence: TGCAGTGCGCCCAGACTAGCCCAGCAGTTCTTC. Encoded protein: CSAPRLAQQFF.

The chain has TRBV18 and TRBJ2-3; D is undetermined. The CDR3 loop spans 15 amino acids. CDR1 KGHSH and CDR2 LQKENI come from the germline V gene. The V end was cut by 3 bases, the J end by 5 bases, with 15 bases between. The CDR3 DNA reads TGTGCCAGCTCACCCGACCAGAACACTGTAGATACGCAGTATTTT. This encodes CASSPDQNTVDTQYF.

The rearrangement links TRBV28 to TRBJ2-5, with D possibly called TRBD1 or TRBD2 (7 bases each). CDR3 length equals 14 residues. Germline assignment: CDR1 MDHEN and CDR2 SYDVKM. Trimming took 6 bases from V and 5 from J, leaving 16 bases between them. As DNA, the CDR3 is TGTGCCAGCAGCCCAGGGGGGGCGGTTGAGACCCAGTACTTC. This sequence encodes CASSPGGAVETQYF.

The rearrangement uses TRBV5-4 and TRBJ2-7; TRBD2 matches at 15 bases. Germline V CDR1 and CDR2: SGHNT, YYREEE (reference sequence). The V segment lost 2 bases and the J segment 2 bases; nucleotides outside the gene matches: 5. The CDR3 contains 17 residues. DNA for the CDR3: TGTGCCAGCAGCTTAGGGACTAGCGGGGGGAGGGCCTACGAGCAGTACTTC. This encodes CASSLGTSGGRAYEQYF. Supplemented by reference TRBV5-4 and TRBJ2-7, the full variable domain reads ETGVTQSPTHLIKTRGQQVTLRCSSQSGHNTVSWYQQALGQGPQFIFQYYREEENGRGNFPPRFSGLQFPNYSSELNVNALELDDSALYLCASSLGTSGGRAYEQYFGPGTRLTVT.

This chain uses TRBV21-1 with TRBJ2-7; the table gives TRBD2 as D, unverified against the DNA. TRBV21-1 is recorded as a pseudogene. The CDR3 contains 18 residues. DNA for the CDR3: TGTGCCAGCAGCCCTGGAGCGGCGGGGGTCTTTCCTACGATCGTGCAGTACTTC. Residues: CASSPGAAGVFPTIVQYF.

The chain has TRBV11-3 and TRBJ2-5, with D hard to call. There are 14 residues in the CDR3. Germline V CDR1 and CDR2: SGHNT, YENEEA. V was pared by 3 bases and J by 0 bases, with 8 bases between. CDR3 region: CASSFSRYQETQYF. The CDR3 DNA reads as TGTGCCAGCAGCTTCTCCCGATACCAAGAGACCCAGTACTTC.

CDR3: CASSFFGVTGELFF. CDR3 bases: TGTGCCAGCAGCTTCTTCGGGGTCACCGGGGAGCTGTTTTTT. The V and J genes are TRBV5-6 and TRBJ2-2; a weak D match, TRBD2 (5 bases). Trimming left V 2 bases short and J 4 bases short, with 9 bases between. Per germline, CDR1 SGHDT and CDR2 YYEEEE. The CDR3 spans 14 residues.

V is TRBV7-8 and J is TRBJ1-5, with 7 bases lining up with TRBD1. The germline V gene has CDR1 SGHVS and CDR2 FQNEAQ. V shed 5 bases and J 0 bases; nucleotides not matched to a gene: 7. The CDR3 runs 16 residues. The CDR3 reads CASSPGTVYSNQPQHF. DNA for the CDR3: TGTGCCAGCAGCCCCGGGACAGTTTATAGCAATCAGCCCCAGCATTTT.

The CDR3 sequence: CASSRDGGPYNEQFF. Here the CDR3 DNA reads TGTGCCAGCAGCCGGGATGGGGGTCCCTACAATGAGCAGTTCTTC. J is TRBJ2-1 and V is TRBV5-4, with D perhaps given as TRBD1 or TRBD2 (5 bases each). Germline V gives CDR1 SGHNT, CDR2 YYREEE (reference sequence). CDR3 size: 15 residues. Trimming shortened V by 4 bases and J by 2 bases, and 13 bases separated the two germline ends.

This clone was found a few times. The J gene is TRBJ2-7, the V gene TRBV10-3, with 13 positions matching TRBD2. This CDR3 is built from 15 residues. Per the germline V gene, CDR1 is ENHRY and CDR2 is SYGVKD. V lost 3 bases, J lost 4 bases, and 3 bases stayed unmatched. CDR3 residues: CAISEPGLAGYEQYF. For the CDR3, the DNA is TGTGCCATCAGTGAACCGGGACTAGCGGGATACGAGCAGTACTTC.

V gene TRBV29-1 combines with J gene TRBJ1-2, with D tentatively TRBD1 (6 bases). The CDR3 consists of 13 residues. Germline V gene lookup returns CDR1 SQVTM and CDR2 ANQGSEA. V lost 2 bases and J 14 bases, leaving 21 bases between the germline ends. The CDR3 DNA follows: TGCAGCGTTGAACGGACAGAGTCCTCCTGGCTAACCTTC. It specifies CSVERTESSWLTF.

The genes are TRBV5-1 and TRBJ2-6; no firm D call. The CDR3 is 16 residues long. Per the germline V gene, CDR1 is SGHRS and CDR2 is YFSETQ. With 4 bases removed from V and 0 bases from J, the gap between germline ends came to 11 bases. The CDR3 DNA follows: TGCGCCAGCAGCATAGGAACTCCCTCTGGGGCCAACGTCCTGACTTTC. Its protein is CASSIGTPSGANVLTF.

The chain has TRBV28 and TRBJ1-2; D may be TRBD1 (5 bases). V was pared by 3 bases and J by 10 bases, with 18 bases between. The germline V gene has CDR1 MDHEN and CDR2 SYDVKM. CDR3 size: 14 residues. CDR3 nucleotides: TGTGCCAGCAGTTTGCAAGGACCGGGACGGACCTACACCTTC. Translation: CASSLQGPGRTYTF.

The chain is built from TRBV9 and TRBJ1-1; D unclear. Germline values: CDR1 SGDLS, CDR2 YYNGEE. Trimming removed 5 bases from V and 4 bases from J, with 15 bases in between. CDR3 length: 14 residues. CDR3 nucleotides: TGTGCCAGCAGTCCTCGTCTAGGAAGCACTGAAGCTTTCTTT. This gives the protein CASSPRLGSTEAFF.

The chain recombines TRBV5-1 with TRBJ1-3; no reliable D call. The V and J ends lost 4 bases and 2 bases respectively, with 16 bases between them. The CDR3 is 16 amino acids. The germline CDR1 and CDR2 sequences are SGHRS and YFSETQ. CDR3 in DNA: TGCGCCAGCAGCCCGTGGGAGGGAGTGGCTGGAAACACCATATATTTT. Translating gives CASSPWEGVAGNTIYF.

This rearrangement joins TRBV30 to TRBJ1-4, with D perhaps TRBD1 (5 bases). V was shortened by 3 bases and J by 2 bases, with 10 bases between the two germline ends. The germline gives CDR1 GTSNPN, CDR2 SVGIG (reference sequence). This CDR3 contains 14 residues. The CDR3 DNA reads TGTGCCTGGAGGGCGACAGAGACTAATGAAAAACTGTTTTTT. Translation gives CAWRATETNEKLFF.

The chain employs TRBV7-2 and TRBJ1-1; TRBD1 matches at 8 bases. The J segment lost 5 bases and the V segment lost 5 bases, leaving 13 bases of the junction unmatched. Germline V gives CDR1 SGHTA, CDR2 FQGNSA. This CDR3 is built from 16 residues. CDR3 sequence reads: CASSLGGQGVRTEAFF. The DNA of the CDR3 is TGTGCCAGCAGCCTCGGTGGACAGGGAGTAAGGACTGAAGCTTTCTTT.

The chain carries TRBV9 and TRBJ2-3, with D possibly being TRBD2 (7 bases). Per germline, CDR1 SGDLS and CDR2 YYNGEE. The CDR3 runs 17 residues. Trimming cost V 0 bases and J 5 bases, with 19 bases left between them. CDR3 sequence: CASSVAVRGGARDTQYF. The CDR3 region has the DNA TGTGCCAGCAGCGTAGCGGTCAGAGGGGGGGCCCGAGATACGCAGTATTTT.